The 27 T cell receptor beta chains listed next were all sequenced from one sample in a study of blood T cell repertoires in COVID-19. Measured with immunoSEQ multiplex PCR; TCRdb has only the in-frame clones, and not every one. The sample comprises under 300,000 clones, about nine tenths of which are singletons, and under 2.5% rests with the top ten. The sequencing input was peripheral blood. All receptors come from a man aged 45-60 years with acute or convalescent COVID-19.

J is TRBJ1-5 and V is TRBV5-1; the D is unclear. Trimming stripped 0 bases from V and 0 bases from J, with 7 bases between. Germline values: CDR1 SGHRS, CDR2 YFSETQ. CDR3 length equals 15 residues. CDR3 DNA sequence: TGCGCCAGCAGCTTGGATGGAGATAGCAATCAGCCCCAGCATTTT. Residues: CASSLDGDSNQPQHF.

In DNA form, the CDR3 reads TGTGCCAGCAGCCCACTAGCGGCCTCGAACACCGGGGAGCTGTTTTTT. It encodes CASSPLAASNTGELFF. The V and J genes are TRBV4-2 and TRBJ2-2; 8 bases map to TRBD2. Unmatched junction bases numbered 4, after V lost 4 bases and J lost 0 bases. Germline CDR1 LGHNA, CDR2 YNFKEQ. This CDR3 comprises 16 residues.

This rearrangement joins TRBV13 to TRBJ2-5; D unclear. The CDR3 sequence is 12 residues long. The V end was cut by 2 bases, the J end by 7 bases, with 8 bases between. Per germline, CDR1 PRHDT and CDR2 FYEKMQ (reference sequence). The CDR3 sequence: CASSLNPGTQYF. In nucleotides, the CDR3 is TGTGCCAGCAGCTTAAACCCCGGGACCCAGTACTTC.

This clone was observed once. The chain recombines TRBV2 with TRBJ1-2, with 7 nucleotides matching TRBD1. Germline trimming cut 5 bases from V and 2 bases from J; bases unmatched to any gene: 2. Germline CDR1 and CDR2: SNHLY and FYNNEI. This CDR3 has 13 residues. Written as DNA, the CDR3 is TGTGCCAGCAGTAGGGACAGAAACTATGGCTACACCTTC. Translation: CASSRDRNYGYTF.

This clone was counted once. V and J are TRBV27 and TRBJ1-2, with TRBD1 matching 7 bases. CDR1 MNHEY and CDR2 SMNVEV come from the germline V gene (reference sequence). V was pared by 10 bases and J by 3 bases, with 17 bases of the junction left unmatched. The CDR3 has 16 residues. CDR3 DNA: TGTGCCACCAAAACCCGGGACAGTCCCCGGGACTATGGCTACACCTTC. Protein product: CATKTRDSPRDYGYTF.

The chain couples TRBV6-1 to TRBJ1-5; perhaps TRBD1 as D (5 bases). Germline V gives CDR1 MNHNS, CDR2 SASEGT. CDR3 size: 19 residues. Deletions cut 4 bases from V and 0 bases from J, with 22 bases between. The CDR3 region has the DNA TGTGCCAGCAGTGGACCGGGACTCTTCTTCTCTTTTAGCAATCAGCCCCAGCATTTT. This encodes CASSGPGLFFSFSNQPQHF.

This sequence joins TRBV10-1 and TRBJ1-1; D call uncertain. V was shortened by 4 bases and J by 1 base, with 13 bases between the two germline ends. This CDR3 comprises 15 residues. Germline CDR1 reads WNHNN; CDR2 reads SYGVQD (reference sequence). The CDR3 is CASSGAREGNTEAFF. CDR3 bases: TGCGCCAGCAGTGGGGCGAGGGAGGGGAACACTGAAGCTTTCTTT.

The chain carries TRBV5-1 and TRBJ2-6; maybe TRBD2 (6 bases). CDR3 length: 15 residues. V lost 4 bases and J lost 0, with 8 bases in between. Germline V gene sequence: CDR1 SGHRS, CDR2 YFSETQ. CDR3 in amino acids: CASSPGASGANVLTF. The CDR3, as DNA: TGCGCCAGCAGCCCGGGAGCCTCTGGGGCCAACGTCCTGACTTTC.

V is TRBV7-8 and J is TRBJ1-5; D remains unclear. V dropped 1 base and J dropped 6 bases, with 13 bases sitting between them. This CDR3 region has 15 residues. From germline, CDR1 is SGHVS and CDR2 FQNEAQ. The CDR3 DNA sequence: TGTGCCAGCAGCTTAGTTGCAAGGGCGGGTCAGCCCCAGCATTTT. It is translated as CASSLVARAGQPQHF.

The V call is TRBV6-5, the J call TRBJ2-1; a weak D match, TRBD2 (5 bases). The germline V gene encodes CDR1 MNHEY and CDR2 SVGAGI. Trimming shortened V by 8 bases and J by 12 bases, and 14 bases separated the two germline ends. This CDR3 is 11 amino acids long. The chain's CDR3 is CASSPGSGQFF. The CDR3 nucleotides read TGTGCCAGCTCCCCGGGATCGGGGCAGTTCTTC.

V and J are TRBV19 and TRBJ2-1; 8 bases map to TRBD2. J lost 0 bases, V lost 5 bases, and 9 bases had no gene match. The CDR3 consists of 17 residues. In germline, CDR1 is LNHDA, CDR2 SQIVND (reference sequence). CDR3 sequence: CASSLTGTRVSYNEQFF. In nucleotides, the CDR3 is TGTGCCAGTAGTCTCACCGGGACTAGGGTCTCCTACAATGAGCAGTTCTTC.

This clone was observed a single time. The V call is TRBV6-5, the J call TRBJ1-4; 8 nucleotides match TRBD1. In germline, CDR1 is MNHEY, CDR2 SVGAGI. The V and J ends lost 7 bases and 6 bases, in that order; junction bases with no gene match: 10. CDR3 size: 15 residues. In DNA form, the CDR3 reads TGTGCCAGCATTCATACCGGGACAGGAGATGAAAAACTGTTTTTT. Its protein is CASIHTGTGDEKLFF.

The CDR3 sequence is CASSLPGLTEAFF. CDR3 DNA: TGTGCCAGCAGCTTGCCAGGGTTGACTGAAGCTTTCTTT. This chain connects TRBV6-5 to TRBJ1-1; D possibly corresponds to TRBD1 (5 bases). Trimming took 6 bases from V and 5 from J, leaving 13 bases between them. The V gene's germline CDR1 is MNHEY and CDR2 SVGAGI. The CDR3 is 13 residues long.

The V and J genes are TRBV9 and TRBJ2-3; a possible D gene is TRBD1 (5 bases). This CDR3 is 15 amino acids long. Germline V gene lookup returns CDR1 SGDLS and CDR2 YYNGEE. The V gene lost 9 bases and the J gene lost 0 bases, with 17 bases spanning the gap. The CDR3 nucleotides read TGTGCCACCGGAAAGGGGATCCATAGCACAGATACGCAGTATTTT. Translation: CATGKGIHSTDTQYF. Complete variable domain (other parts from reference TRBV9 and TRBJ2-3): DSGVTQTPKHLITATGQRVTLRCSPRSGDLSVYWYQQSLDQGLQFLIQYYNGEERAKGNILERFSAQQFPDLHSELNLSSLELGDSALYFCATGKGIHSTDTQYFGPGTRLTVL.

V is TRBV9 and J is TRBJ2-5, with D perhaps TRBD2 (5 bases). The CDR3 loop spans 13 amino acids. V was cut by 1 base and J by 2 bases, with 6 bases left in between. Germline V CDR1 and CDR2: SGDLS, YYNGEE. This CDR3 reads CASSVRGQETQYF. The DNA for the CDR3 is TGTGCCAGCAGCGTACGGGGTCAAGAGACCCAGTACTTC. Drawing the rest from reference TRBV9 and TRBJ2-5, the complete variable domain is DSGVTQTPKHLITATGQRVTLRCSPRSGDLSVYWYQQSLDQGLQFLIQYYNGEERAKGNILERFSAQQFPDLHSELNLSSLELGDSALYFCASSVRGQETQYFGPGTRLLVL.

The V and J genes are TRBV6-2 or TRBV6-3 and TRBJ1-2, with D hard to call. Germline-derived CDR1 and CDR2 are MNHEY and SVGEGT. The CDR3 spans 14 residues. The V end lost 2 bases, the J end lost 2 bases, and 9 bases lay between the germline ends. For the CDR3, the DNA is TGTGCCAGCAGTTACCGAGAGGGAAACTATGGCTACACCTTC. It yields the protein CASSYREGNYGYTF.

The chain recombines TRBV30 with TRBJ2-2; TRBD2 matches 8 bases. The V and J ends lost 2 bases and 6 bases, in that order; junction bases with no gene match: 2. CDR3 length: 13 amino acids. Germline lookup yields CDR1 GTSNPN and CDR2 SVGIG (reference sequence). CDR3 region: CAWSSRGAGELFF. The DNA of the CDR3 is TGTGCCTGGAGTTCGCGGGGGGCCGGGGAGCTGTTTTTT.

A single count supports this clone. CDR3 coding DNA: TGTGCCAGCAGCGAGGGGGGGAATTACTATGGCTACACCTTC. This sequence encodes CASSEGGNYYGYTF. This sequence joins TRBV9 and TRBJ1-2, with a possible D match to TRBD1 (6 bases). The V end was cut by 3 bases, the J end by 3 bases, with 12 bases between. This CDR3 has 14 residues. Per the germline V gene, CDR1 is SGDLS and CDR2 is YYNGEE.

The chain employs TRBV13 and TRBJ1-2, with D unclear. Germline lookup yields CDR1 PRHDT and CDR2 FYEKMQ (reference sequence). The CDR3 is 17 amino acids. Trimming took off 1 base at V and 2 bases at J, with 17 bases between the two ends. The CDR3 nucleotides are TGTGCCAGCAGCTTAGAGGCAGGTGTCCGTCCCAACTATGGCTACACCTTC. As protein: CASSLEAGVRPNYGYTF. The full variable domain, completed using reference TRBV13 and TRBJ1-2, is AAGVIQSPRHLIKEKRETATLKCYPIPRHDTVYWYQQGPGQDPQFLISFYEKMQSDKGSIPDRFSAQQFSDYHSELNMSSLELGDSALYFCASSLEAGVRPNYGYTFGSGTRLTVV.

CDR3 nucleotide sequence: TGTGCCAGCAGTTCACCAGGCCTCCCCCACGAGCAGTACTTC. Translating gives CASSSPGLPHEQYF. The V gene is TRBV9, the J gene TRBJ2-7; D is ambiguous. The V gene's germline CDR1 is SGDLS and CDR2 YYNGEE. The CDR3 contains 14 residues. V was shortened by 5 bases and J by 5 bases, with 17 bases between the two germline ends.

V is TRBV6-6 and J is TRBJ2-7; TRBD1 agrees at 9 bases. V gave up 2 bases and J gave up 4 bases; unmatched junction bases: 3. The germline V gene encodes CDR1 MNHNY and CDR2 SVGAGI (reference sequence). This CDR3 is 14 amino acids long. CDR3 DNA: TGTGCCAGCAGTTACGCGGGACAGGGATACGAGCAGTACTTC. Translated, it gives CASSYAGQGYEQYF.

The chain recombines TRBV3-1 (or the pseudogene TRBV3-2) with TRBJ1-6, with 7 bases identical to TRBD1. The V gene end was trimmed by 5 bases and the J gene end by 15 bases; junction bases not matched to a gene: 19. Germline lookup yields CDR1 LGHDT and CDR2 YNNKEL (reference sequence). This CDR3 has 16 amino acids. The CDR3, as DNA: TGTGCCAGCAGCATTACCGGGACAGAGTTTCGACGGGACCTCCACTTT. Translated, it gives CASSITGTEFRRDLHF.

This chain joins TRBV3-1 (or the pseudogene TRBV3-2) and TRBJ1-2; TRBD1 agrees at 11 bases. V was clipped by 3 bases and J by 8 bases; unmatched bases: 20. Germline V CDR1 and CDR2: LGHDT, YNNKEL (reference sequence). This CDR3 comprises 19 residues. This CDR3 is CASSHRATSSGTGGWGYTF. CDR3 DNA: TGTGCCAGCAGCCACCGGGCGACGTCCTCCGGGACAGGGGGGTGGGGCTACACCTTC.

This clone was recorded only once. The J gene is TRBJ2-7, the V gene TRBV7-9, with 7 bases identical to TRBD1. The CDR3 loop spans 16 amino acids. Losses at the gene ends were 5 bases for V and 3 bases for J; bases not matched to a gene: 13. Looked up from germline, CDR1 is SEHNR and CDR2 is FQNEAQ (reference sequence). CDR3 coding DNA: TGTGCCAGCAGCAAAGGGGGTCGACAGGGATACTACGAGCAGTACTTC. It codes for CASSKGGRQGYYEQYF.

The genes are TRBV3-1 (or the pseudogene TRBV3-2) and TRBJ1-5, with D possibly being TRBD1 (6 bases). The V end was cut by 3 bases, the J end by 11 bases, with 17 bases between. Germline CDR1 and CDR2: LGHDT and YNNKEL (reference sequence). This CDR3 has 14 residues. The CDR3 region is CASSHPTGSGAQHF. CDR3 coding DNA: TGTGCCAGCAGCCACCCCACAGGGTCTGGGGCCCAGCATTTT.

The CDR3 coding sequence is TGTGCCAGCTCCACAGGGGCCGGGTATGGCTACACCTTC. This sequence encodes CASSTGAGYGYTF. The J gene is TRBJ1-2, the V gene TRBV7-9; 7 nucleotides agree with TRBD1. Germline V CDR1 and CDR2: SEHNR, FQNEAQ (reference sequence). V trimming: 8 bases; J trimming: 5 bases; junction bases outside the gene matches: 8. The CDR3 loop spans 13 amino acids.

CDR3 region: CASSLGGGVAFF. The CDR3 DNA sequence: TGTGCCAGCAGCTTAGGTGGGGGGGTCGCTTTCTTT. The V gene is TRBV7-2, the J gene TRBJ1-1, with D possibly matching TRBD1 (5 bases). Germline V gives CDR1 SGHTA, CDR2 FQGNSA. The ends were cut back, 1 base at V and 11 bases at J, with 11 bases in the middle. The CDR3 covers 12 residues. Together with reference TRBV7-2 and TRBJ1-1, the CDR3 gives the full variable domain: GAGVSQSPSNKVTEKGKDVELRCDPISGHTALYWYRQSLGQGLEFLIYFQGNSAPDKSGLPSDRFSAERTGGSVSTLTIQRTQQEDSAVYLCASSLGGGVAFFGQGTRLTVV.